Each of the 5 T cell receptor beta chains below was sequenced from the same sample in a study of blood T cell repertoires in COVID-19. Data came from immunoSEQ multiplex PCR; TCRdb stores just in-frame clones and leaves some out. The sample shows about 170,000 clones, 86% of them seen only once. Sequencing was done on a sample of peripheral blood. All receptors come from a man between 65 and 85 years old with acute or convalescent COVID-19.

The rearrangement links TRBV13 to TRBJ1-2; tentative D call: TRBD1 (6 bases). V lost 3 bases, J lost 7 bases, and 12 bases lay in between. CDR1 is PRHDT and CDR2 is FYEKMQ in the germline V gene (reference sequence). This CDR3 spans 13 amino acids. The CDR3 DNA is TGTGCCAGCAGCTTTACAGGGACGGGTGGCTACACCTTC. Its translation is CASSFTGTGGYTF.

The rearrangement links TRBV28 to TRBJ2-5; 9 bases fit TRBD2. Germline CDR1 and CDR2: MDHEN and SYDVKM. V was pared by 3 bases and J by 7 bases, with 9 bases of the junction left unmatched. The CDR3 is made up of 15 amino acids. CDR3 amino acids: CASSFKRGAFMTQYF. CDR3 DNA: TGTGCCAGCAGTTTCAAGCGGGGGGCCTTTATGACCCAGTACTTC.

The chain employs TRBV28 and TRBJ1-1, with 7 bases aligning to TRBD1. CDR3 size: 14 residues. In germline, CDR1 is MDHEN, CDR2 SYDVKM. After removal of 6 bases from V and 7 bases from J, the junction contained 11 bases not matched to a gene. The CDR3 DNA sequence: TGTGCCAGCAGATTAATCGACAGGGCTAGTGAAGCTTTCTTT. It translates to CASRLIDRASEAFF.

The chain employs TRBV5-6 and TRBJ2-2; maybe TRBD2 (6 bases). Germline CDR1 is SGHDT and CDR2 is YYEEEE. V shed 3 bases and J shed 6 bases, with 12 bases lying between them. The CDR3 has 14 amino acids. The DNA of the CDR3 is TGTGCCAGCAGCTGGGGACTCTCCTCCGGGGAGCTGTTTTTT. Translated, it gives CASSWGLSSGELFF.

This CDR3 is CASSVTGENTEAFF. CDR3 nucleotide sequence: TGTGCCAGCAGCGTAACAGGGGAGAACACTGAAGCTTTCTTT. The rearrangement joins TRBV9 to TRBJ1-1, with TRBD1 matching over 7 bases. V shed 1 base, J shed 1 base, and the junction held 1 base outside the gene matches. CDR1 and CDR2 (germline): SGDLS, YYNGEE. The CDR3 is made up of 14 amino acids. The full variable domain, in which reference TRBV9 and TRBJ1-1 provide the parts outside the CDR3, is DSGVTQTPKHLITATGQRVTLRCSPRSGDLSVYWYQQSLDQGLQFLIQYYNGEERAKGNILERFSAQQFPDLHSELNLSSLELGDSALYFCASSVTGENTEAFFGQGTRLTVV.